The entry below gives a single T cell receptor beta chain sequence along with its context. This entry is derived from a study of blood T cell repertoires in COVID-19. Overall study: Sites in the United States, Italy and Spain provided acute and convalescent COVID-19 samples.

CDR1 and CDR2 (germline): MDHEN, SYDVKM. The CDR3 consists of 16 residues. Trimming pared 9 bases from V and 0 bases from J, leaving 18 bases between. The authors' processing: Estimates of nucleated cell counts were drawn from the amplification of reference gene primers. Sequencing was performed with immunoSEQ multiplex PCR; in TCRdb, only in-frame clones are kept and a portion is missing. That table is the source of V, J and clone size, and D and trimming were worked out from the DNA. The sample has about 160,000 clones, approximately 88% seen once; the top ten hold around 10%. This clonotype was obtained from a woman of 80 years or more with active or convalescent COVID-19. The sample consisted of peripheral blood. The chain carries TRBV28 and TRBJ1-5; the D gene is possibly TRBD1 (5 bases). The CDR3 coding sequence is TGTGCCAGTTGGATAGGTGGGGGGTATAGCAATCAGCCCCAGCATTTT. It specifies CASWIGGGYSNQPQHF.